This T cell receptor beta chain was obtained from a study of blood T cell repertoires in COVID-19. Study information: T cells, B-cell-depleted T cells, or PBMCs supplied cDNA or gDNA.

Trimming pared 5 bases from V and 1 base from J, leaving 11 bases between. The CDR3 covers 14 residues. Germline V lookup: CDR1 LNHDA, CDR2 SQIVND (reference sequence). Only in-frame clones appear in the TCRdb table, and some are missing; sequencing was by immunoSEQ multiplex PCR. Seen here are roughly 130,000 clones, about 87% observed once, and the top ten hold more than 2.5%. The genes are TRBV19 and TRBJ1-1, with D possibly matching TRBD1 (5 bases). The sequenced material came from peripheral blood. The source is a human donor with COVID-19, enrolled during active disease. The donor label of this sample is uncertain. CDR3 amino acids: CASSPGLGNTEAFF. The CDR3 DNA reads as TGTGCCAGTAGTCCGGGACTTGGGAACACTGAAGCTTTCTTT. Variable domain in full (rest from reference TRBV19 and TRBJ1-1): DGGITQSPKYLFRKEGQNVTLSCEQNLNHDAMYWYRQDPGQGLRLIYYSQIVNDFQKGDIAEGYSVSREKKESFPLTVTSAQKNPTAFYLCASSPGLGNTEAFFGQGTRLTVV.